The clone carrying this T cell receptor beta chain was counted at least ten times. Its antigen is still unknown. Breast cancer patients provided tissue from their axillary draining lymph nodes. The entry originates in a study of breast tumors, draining lymph nodes, adjacent tissues. Regarding the study as a whole: Compared with basal-like, luminal-like tumors shared significantly more repertoire with nontumor tissue. Tumor TCR diversity was below lymph nodes but above nontumor tissue.

TCRdb re-called the multiplex PCR reads through MiXCR, storing one row per CDR3 protein. Found here are roughly 100,000 distinct CDR3 sequences, about 30% of them singletons; the top ten hold under 6%. From germline, CDR1 is SGHTA and CDR2 FQGNSA. V was trimmed by 3 bases and J by 7 bases, leaving 21 bases between them. The CDR3 has 16 amino acids. This clonotype was sampled from a female donor with breast cancer. Some clones in this sample may be carry-over from other donors' samples. Sequenced material: axillary lymph node tissue. The chain is built from TRBV7-2 and TRBJ1-2, with D perhaps matching TRBD1 (6 bases). CDR3 protein: CASSLSITGQGTGYTF. CDR3 nucleotide sequence: TGTGCCAGCAGCTTGTCGATCACGGGCCAGGGGACTGGCTACACCTTC. The full variable domain, with the rest looked up from reference TRBV7-2 and TRBJ1-2, is GAGVSQSPSNKVTEKGKDVELRCDPISGHTALYWYRQSLGQGLEFLIYFQGNSAPDKSGLPSDRFSAERTGGSVSTLTIQRTQQEDSAVYLCASSLSITGQGTGYTFGSGTRLTVV.